Listed here are 9 T cell receptor beta chains from one sample, sequenced in a study of T cells in narcolepsy. Clones were sequenced by immunoSEQ multiplex PCR, and TCRdb holds only the in-frame ones, with some missing. The table has 30,000 to 40,000 clones, 70% to 85% seen once. The source material was memory (CD45RA-) CD4+ T cells from blood. Every receptor here comes from a human donor in good health.

This chain links TRBV7-8 with TRBJ1-2; unclear D gene. Trimming removed 4 bases at V and 4 bases at J, with 10 bases between. Germline-derived CDR1 and CDR2 are SGHVS and FQNEAQ. This CDR3 comprises 13 residues. CDR3 residues: CASSSGIPYGYTF. CDR3 DNA: TGTGCCAGCAGCTCCGGGATTCCCTATGGCTACACCTTC. Variable domain in full (rest from reference TRBV7-8 and TRBJ1-2): GAGVSQSPRYKVAKRGQDVALRCDPISGHVSLFWYQQALGQGPEFLTYFQNEAQLDKSGLPSDRFFAERPEGSVSTLKIQRTQQEDSAVYLCASSSGIPYGYTFGSGTRLTVV.

This chain uses TRBV5-1 with TRBJ2-7, with TRBD1 matching over 7 bases. V was clipped by 3 bases and J by 6 bases; unmatched bases: 12. The CDR3 spans 15 residues. Germline V lookup: CDR1 SGHRS, CDR2 YFSETQ. The CDR3 sequence is CASSSGTGVGSEQYF. DNA for the CDR3: TGCGCCAGCAGCTCCGGAACAGGGGTAGGAAGCGAGCAGTACTTC.

This chain links TRBV28 with TRBJ2-3; D unclear. With 3 bases removed from V and 3 bases from J, the gap between germline ends came to 10 bases. CDR3 length: 14 residues. Germline-derived CDR1 and CDR2 are MDHEN and SYDVKM. The CDR3 DNA follows: TGTGCCAGCAGTTTCTCAAGCCGGACAGATACGCAGTATTTT. Encoded protein: CASSFSSRTDTQYF.

V is TRBV5-1 and J is TRBJ2-3; 7 bases match TRBD1. In germline, CDR1 is SGHRS, CDR2 YFSETQ. Trimming took 1 base from V and 4 from J; bases not matched to a gene: 6. The CDR3 totals 15 residues. The CDR3 loop reads CASSLRGLGSDTQYF. As DNA, the CDR3 is TGCGCCAGCAGCTTGAGGGGGCTGGGGTCAGATACGCAGTATTTT.

The rearrangement uses TRBV5-4 and TRBJ1-4, with 10 bases aligning to TRBD1. The junction had 10 bases not matched to a gene; V was cut back by 0 bases and J by 8 bases. The CDR3 runs 17 residues. CDR1 is SGHNT and CDR2 is YYREEE in the germline V gene (reference sequence). The CDR3 DNA is TGTGCCAGCAGCTTGGACCCCGGGGGACAGGGGCGAGAAAAACTGTTTTTT. Amino acids: CASSLDPGGQGREKLFF. The full variable domain, rest sourced from reference TRBV5-4 and TRBJ1-4, is ETGVTQSPTHLIKTRGQQVTLRCSSQSGHNTVSWYQQALGQGPQFIFQYYREEENGRGNFPPRFSGLQFPNYSSELNVNALELDDSALYLCASSLDPGGQGREKLFFGSGTQLSVL.

The chain carries TRBV21-1 and TRBJ1-3. TRBV21-1 is described as a pseudogene. This CDR3 has 16 amino acids. The CDR3 DNA is TGTGCCAGCAGCACGAGGGGCGGTTCGGCTGGAAACACCATATATTTT. This codes for CASSTRGGSAGNTIYF.

The chain joins TRBV7-9 to TRBJ2-2; D might be TRBD2 (6 bases). Trimming removed 0 bases at V and 1 base at J, with 6 bases between. Germline V CDR1 and CDR2: SEHNR, FQNEAQ (reference sequence). This CDR3 spans 15 amino acids. The CDR3 coding sequence is TGTGCCAGCAGCTTAGCTAGCGGGAACACCGGGGAGCTGTTTTTT. It yields the protein CASSLASGNTGELFF.

This clone was counted between two and nine times. This chain connects TRBV27 to TRBJ1-2, with D perhaps matching TRBD1 (5 bases). The CDR3 contains 14 residues. V lost 6 bases, J lost 4 bases, and 15 bases lay in between. CDR1 is MNHEY and CDR2 is SMNVEV in the germline V gene (reference sequence). In DNA form, the CDR3 reads TGTGCCAGCAGGCGGGCAGGGATTCCCTATGGCTACACCTTC. Translating it yields CASRRAGIPYGYTF.

This clone was seen only a few times. The J gene is TRBJ2-3, the V gene TRBV10-3, with TRBD2 matching 8 bases. Losses at the gene ends were 2 bases for V and 2 bases for J; bases not matched to a gene: 6. This CDR3 has 16 residues. The germline gives CDR1 ENHRY, CDR2 SYGVKD. The CDR3 DNA sequence: TGTGCCATCAGTGAGGGGTGGCGGGAGGACACAGATACGCAGTATTTT. Amino acid sequence: CAISEGWREDTDTQYF.